Detailed here is one T cell receptor (beta chain). The antigen is unknown. This record comes from a study of post-analysis software for immune sequencing data. Study-wide findings and caveats: TRBV5-6, TRBV5-1 and TRBV20-1 belonged to a set of roughly five TRBV segments that were more frequent in patients than controls.

V was pared by 1 base and J by 7 bases, with 10 bases between. CDR1 is SGHTA, CDR2 FQGNSA, per germline. CDR3 size: 14 residues. Unique molecular identifiers had been added to the TCR beta cDNA libraries. MiXCR, run by TCRdb on the PCR reads, gives a single entry per CDR3 protein. The repertoire holds some 700,000 distinct CDR3 sequences, with roughly three fifths as singletons. The sequenced material came from blood. This TCR derives from a girl aged 2 to 10 with multiple sclerosis. The gene calls are TRBV7-2 and TRBJ2-2; D not certain. The CDR3 nucleotides read TGTGCCAGCAGCTTAGGGACCCGGATCGGGGAGCTGTTTTTT. Protein sequence: CASSLGTRIGELFF.